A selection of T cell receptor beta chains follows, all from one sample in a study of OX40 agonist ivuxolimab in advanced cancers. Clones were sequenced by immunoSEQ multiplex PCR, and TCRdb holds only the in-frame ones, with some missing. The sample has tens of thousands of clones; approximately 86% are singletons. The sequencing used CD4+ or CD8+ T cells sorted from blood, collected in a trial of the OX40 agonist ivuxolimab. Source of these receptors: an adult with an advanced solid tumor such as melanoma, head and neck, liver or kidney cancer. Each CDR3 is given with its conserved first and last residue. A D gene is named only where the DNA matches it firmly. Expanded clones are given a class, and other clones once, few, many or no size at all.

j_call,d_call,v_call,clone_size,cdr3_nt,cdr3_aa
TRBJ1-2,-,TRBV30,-,TGTGCCTGGAGTGTTAGAGAGACCACTAACTATGGCTACACCTTC,CAWSVRETTNYGYTF
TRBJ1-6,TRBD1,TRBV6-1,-,TGTGCCAGCAGGACCGACAGGGACTCACCCCTCCACTTT,CASRTDRDSPLHF
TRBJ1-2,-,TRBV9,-,TGTGCCAGCAGCGTAGGTCCGGGCTCTAACTATGGCTACACCTTC,CASSVGPGSNYGYTF
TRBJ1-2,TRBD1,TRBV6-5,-,TGTGCCAGCAGTCGTCTCGACAGGGCTGGATATGGCTACACCTTC,CASSRLDRAGYGYTF
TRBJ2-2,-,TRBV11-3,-,TGTGCCAGCAGCTTATCCCAGGGCGGGGAGCTGTTTTTT,CASSLSQGGELFF
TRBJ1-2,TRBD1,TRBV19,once,TGTGCCAGTAGGGTGCGGACAGGGAATCGGGGATATGGCTACACCTTC,CASRVRTGNRGYGYTF
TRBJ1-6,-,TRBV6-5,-,TGTGCCAGCAACTATCGGGGGGAAACTAATTCACCCCTCCACTTT,CASNYRGETNSPLHF
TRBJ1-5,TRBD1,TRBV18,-,TGTGCCAGCTCACCACGGCAGGGGGCCGGGGCCAATCAGCCCCAGCATTTT,CASSPRQGAGANQPQHF
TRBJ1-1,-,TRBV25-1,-,TGTGCCAGCAGTCCCCGGGACGTCGGCACTGAAGCTTTCTTT,CASSPRDVGTEAFF
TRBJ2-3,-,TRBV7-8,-,TGTGCCAGCAGCTTAGTCCGCGACCCAAACACAGATACGCAGTATTTT,CASSLVRDPNTDTQYF
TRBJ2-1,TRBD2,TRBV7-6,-,TGTGCCAGCAGCTTAGTAGGGACTAGCGTCAATGAGCAGTTCTTC,CASSLVGTSVNEQFF
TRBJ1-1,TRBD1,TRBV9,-,TGTGCCAGCAGCTTTACAGGGGACGGGCACACTGAAGCTTTCTTT,CASSFTGDGHTEAFF
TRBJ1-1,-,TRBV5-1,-,TGCGCCAGCAGCTCCTCAGGGGAAGACACTGAAGCTTTCTTT,CASSSSGEDTEAFF
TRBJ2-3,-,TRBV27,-,TGTGCCAGCAGTTTGCAAGACCCTAGCACAGATACGCAGTATTTT,CASSLQDPSTDTQYF
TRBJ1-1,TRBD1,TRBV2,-,TGTGCCAGCAGTGGGGGACAGGGGCTCATGAACACTGAAGCTTTCTTT,CASSGGQGLMNTEAFF
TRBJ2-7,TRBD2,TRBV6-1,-,TGTGCCAGCAAAGCGGGGGGCCCCTACGAGCAGTACTTC,CASKAGGPYEQYF
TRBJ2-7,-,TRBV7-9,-,TGTGCCAGCAGCCTAGGACCGCCTAGCTCCTACGAGCAGTACTTC,CASSLGPPSSYEQYF
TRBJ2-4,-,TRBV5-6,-,TGTGCCAGCAGCTTGGCGTTAAAAAACATTCAGTACTTC,CASSLALKNIQYF
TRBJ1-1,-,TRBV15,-,TGTGCCACCAGCGGTAGGGTGTACACTGAAGCTTTCTTT,CATSGRVYTEAFF
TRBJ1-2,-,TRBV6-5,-,TGTGCCAGCAGTTCGACAGCACCTTATGGCTACACCTTC,CASSSTAPYGYTF
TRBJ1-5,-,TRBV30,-,TGTGCCTGGACCGACGGGGGGAATCAGCCCCAGCATTTT,CAWTDGGNQPQHF
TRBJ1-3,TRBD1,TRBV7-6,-,TGCGCCAGCAGCTGGGACAGGAGCTCTGGAAACACCATATATTTT,CASSWDRSSGNTIYF
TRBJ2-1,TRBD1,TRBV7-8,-,TGTGCCAGCAGCCTACGGACAGGGGGCACTACCTACAATGAGCAGTTCTTC,CASSLRTGGTTYNEQFF
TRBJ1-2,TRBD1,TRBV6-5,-,TGTGCCAGCAGTTACTCGGACAGGGTGTATGGCTACACCTTC,CASSYSDRVYGYTF
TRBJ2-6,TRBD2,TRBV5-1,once,TGCGCCAGCAGCCCACGTCCGTTAGCCCTAGCGGGCCTTCATTCTGGGGCCAACGTCCTGACTTTC,CASSPRPLALAGLHSGANVLTF
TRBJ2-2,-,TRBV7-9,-,TGTGCCAGCAGCTTTGTAAGGGGGAACACCGGGGAGCTGTTTTTT,CASSFVRGNTGELFF
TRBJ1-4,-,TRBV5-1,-,TGCGCCAGCAGCTCCGGAGGGGGGTACGCAAAACTGTTTTTT,CASSSGGGYAKLFF
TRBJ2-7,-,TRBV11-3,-,TGTGCCAGCAGCTTAGTAGCTAGCAGCTACGAGCAGTACTTC,CASSLVASSYEQYF
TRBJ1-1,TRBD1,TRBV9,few,TGTGCCAGCAGTTTTAGACAGGGCGGTGAAGCTTTCTTT,CASSFRQGGEAFF